This T cell receptor beta chain was recorded in a study of blood T cell repertoires in COVID-19. Source study methods: Estimates of nucleated cell counts were drawn from the amplification of reference gene primers. Data came from immunoSEQ multiplex PCR; TCRdb stores just in-frame clones and leaves some out. That table supplies the V and J calls and clone size; D and trimming were determined from the DNA. Of under 95,000 clones listed, 90% to 95% are singletons. This CDR3 is 14 amino acids long. J was trimmed by 8 bases and V by 4 bases; bases with no gene match: 6. Germline V gene lookup returns CDR1 KGHDR and CDR2 SFDVKD. This clone is a singleton in its sample.

The V and J genes are TRBV24-1 and TRBJ2-1; 8 bases are shared with TRBD2. Sequenced sample: peripheral blood. The receptor comes from a woman aged 45-65 years in a cohort sampled during active COVID-19. As DNA, the CDR3 is TGTGCCACCAGTGACCAGCGGGAGTTCGATGAGCAGTTCTTC. Its translation: CATSDQREFDEQFF.